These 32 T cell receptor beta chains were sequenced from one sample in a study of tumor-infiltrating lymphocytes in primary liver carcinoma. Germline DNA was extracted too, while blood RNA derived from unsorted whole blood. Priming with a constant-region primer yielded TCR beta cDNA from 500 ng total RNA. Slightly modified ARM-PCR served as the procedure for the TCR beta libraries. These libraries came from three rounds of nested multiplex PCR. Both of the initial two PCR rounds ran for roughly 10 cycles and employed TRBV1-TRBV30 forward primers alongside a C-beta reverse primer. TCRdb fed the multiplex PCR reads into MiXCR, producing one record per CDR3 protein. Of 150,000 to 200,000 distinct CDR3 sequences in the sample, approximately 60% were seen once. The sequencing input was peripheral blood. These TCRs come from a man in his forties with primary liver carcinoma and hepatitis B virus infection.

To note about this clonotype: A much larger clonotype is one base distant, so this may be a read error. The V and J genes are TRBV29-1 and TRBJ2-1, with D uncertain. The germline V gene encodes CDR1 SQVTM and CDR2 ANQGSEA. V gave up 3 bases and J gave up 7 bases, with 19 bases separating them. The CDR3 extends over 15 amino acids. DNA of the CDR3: TGCAGCGTTGATGGTTGGCAGGCGGTCAGGAATGAGCAGTTCTTC. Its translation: CSVDGWQAVRNEQFF.

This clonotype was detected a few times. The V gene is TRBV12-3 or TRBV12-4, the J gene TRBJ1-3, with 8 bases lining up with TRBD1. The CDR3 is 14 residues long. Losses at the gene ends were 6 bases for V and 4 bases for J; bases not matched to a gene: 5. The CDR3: CASRTQGGGNTIYF. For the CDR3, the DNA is TGTGCCAGCAGAACACAGGGGGGCGGAAACACCATATATTTT.

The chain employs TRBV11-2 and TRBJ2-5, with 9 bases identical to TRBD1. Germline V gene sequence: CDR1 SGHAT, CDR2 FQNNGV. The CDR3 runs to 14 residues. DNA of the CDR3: TGTGTCAACAGCGCCACCCGGGACAGGGTTTCCCAGTACTTC. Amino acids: CVNSATRDRVSQYF.

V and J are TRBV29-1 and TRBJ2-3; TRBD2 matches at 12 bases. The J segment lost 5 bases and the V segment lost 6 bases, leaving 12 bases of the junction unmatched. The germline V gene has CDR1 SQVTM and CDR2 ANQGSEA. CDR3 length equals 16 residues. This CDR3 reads CSVKLASGRAGDTQYF. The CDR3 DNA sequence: TGCAGCGTCAAATTGGCTAGCGGGAGGGCAGGAGATACGCAGTATTTT.

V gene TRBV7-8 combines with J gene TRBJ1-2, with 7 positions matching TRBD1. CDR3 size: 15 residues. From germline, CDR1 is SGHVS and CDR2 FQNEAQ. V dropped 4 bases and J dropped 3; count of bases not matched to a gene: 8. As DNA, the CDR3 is TGTGCCAGCAGCTCCCGAAGGGACAGACACTATGGCTACACCTTC. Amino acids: CASSSRRDRHYGYTF.

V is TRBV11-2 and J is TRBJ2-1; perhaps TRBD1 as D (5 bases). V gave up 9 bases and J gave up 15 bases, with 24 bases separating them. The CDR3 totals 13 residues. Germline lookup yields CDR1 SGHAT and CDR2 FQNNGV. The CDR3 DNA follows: TGTGCCAGTAGCCGTCCCCCGGACAAGGGTCGGTTCTTC. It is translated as CASSRPPDKGRFF.

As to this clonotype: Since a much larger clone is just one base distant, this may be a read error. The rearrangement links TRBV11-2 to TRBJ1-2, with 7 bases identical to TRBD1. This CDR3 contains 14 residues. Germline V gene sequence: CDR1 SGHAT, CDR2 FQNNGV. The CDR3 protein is CVSSSPQTGQRYTF. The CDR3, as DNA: TGTGTCAGCAGCTCTCCCCAGACAGGGCAGCGCTACACCTTC.

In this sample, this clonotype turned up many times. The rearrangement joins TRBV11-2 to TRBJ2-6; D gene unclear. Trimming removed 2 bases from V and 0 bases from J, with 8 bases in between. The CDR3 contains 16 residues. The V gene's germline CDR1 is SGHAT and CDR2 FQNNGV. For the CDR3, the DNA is TGTGCCAGCAGCTTACGGAGTAGCTCTGGGGCCAACGTCCTGACTTTC. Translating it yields CASSLRSSSGANVLTF.

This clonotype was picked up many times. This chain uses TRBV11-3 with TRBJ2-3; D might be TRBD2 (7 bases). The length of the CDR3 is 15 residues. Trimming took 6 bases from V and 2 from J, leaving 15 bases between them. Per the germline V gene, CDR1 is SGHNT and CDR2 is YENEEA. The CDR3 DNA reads TGTGCCAGCAGTTTGGGAGGGGGGCTCACAGATACGCAGTATTTT. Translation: CASSLGGGLTDTQYF.

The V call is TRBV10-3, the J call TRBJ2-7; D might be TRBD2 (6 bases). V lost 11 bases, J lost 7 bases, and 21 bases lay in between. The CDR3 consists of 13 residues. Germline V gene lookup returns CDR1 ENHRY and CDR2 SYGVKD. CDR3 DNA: TGTGCCGCCCGGGCTGCGACGGGGGAGGAGCAGTACTTC. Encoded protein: CAARAATGEEQYF.

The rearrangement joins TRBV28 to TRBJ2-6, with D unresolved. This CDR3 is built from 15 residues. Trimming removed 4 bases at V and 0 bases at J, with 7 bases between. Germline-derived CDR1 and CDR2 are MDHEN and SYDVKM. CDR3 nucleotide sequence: TGTGCCAGCAGTTCCGTGAACTCTGGGGCCAACGTCCTGACTTTC. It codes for CASSSVNSGANVLTF.

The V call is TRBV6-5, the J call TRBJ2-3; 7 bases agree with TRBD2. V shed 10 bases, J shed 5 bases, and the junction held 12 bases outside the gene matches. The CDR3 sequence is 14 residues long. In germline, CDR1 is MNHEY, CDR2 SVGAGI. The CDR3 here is CAIGAVAGVDTQYF. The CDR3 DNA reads TGTGCCATCGGGGCGGTAGCGGGTGTAGATACGCAGTATTTT.

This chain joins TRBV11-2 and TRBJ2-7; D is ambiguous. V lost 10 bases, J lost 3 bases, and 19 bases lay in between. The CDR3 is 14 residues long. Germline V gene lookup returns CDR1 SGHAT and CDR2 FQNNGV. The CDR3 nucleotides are TGTGCCAAAAGCTCAACCGACGGAGTCTACGAGCAGTACTTC. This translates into CAKSSTDGVYEQYF.

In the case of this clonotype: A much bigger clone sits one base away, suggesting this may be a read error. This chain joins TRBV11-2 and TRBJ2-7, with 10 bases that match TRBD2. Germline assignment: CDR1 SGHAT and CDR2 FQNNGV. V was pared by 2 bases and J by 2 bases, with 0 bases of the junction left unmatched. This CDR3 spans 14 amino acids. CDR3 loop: CASSLTSGAYEQYF. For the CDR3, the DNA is TGTGCCAGCAGCTTAACTAGCGGGGCCTACGAGCAGTACTTC.

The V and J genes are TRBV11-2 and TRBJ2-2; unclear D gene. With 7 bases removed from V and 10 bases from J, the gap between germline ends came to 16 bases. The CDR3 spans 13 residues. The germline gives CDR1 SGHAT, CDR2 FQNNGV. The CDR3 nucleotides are TGTGCCAGCATCTGGGTCCTTCTTGTGGAGCTGTTTTTT. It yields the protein CASIWVLLVELFF.

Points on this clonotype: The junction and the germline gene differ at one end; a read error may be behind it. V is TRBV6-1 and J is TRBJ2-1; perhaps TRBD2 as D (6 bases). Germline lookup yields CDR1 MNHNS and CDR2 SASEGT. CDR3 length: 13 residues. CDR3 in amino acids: CASIETSGRPPIF. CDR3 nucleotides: TGTGCCAGCATTGAGACTAGTGGGAGGCCCCCTATCTTC.

The DNA for the CDR3 is TGCGCCAGCAGCCCGGAGCCGAGGGCCAAAAACATTCAGTACTTC. It codes for CASSPEPRAKNIQYF. The chain has TRBV4-1 and TRBJ2-4; no firm D call. With 4 bases removed from V and 1 base from J, the gap between germline ends came to 11 bases. CDR3 length equals 15 residues. Germline CDR1 is MGHRA and CDR2 is YSYEKL.

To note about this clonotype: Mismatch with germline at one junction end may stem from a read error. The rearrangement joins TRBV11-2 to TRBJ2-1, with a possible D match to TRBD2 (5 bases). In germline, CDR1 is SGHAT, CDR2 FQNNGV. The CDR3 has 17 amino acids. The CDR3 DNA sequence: TGTGTCAGCAGCCGAATTTTGGGCGGGCTTACGGCGTATGAGCAGTTCTTC. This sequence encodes CVSSRILGGLTAYEQFF.

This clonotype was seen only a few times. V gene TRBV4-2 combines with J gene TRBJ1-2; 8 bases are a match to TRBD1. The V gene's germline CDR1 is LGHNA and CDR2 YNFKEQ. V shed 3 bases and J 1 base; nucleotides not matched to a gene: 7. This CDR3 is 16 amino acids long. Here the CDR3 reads CASSHSQGAHNYGYTF. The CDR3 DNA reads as TGTGCCAGCAGCCATTCGCAGGGGGCGCATAACTATGGCTACACCTTC.

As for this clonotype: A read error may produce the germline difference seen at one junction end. Here the CDR3 DNA reads TGTTCCATCTTGATGGAAGGTGACACAGATACGCAGTATTTT. It translates to CSILMEGDTDTQYF. J is TRBJ2-3 and V is TRBV10-3; D not resolved. The germline CDR1 and CDR2 sequences are ENHRY and SYGVKD. The CDR3 loop spans 14 amino acids.

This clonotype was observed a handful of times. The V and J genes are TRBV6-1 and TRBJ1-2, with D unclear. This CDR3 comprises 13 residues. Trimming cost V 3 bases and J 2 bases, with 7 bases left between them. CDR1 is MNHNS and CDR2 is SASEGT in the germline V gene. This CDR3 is CASSEVGNYGYTF. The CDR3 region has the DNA TGTGCCAGCAGTGAGGTGGGGAACTATGGCTACACCTTC.

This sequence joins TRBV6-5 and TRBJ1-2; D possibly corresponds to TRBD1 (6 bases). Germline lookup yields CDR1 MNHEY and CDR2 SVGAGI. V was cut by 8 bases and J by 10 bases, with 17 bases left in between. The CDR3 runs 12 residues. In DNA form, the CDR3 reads TGTGCCAGCTCCCGGGGGCGGGATGACTACACCTTC. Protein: CASSRGRDDYTF.

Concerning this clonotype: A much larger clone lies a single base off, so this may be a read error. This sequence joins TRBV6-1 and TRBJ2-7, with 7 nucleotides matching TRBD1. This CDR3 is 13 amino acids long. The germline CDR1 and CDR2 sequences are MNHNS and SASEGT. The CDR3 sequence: CVSTPGTAYEQYF. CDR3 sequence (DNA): TGTGTCAGCACCCCCGGGACAGCTTACGAGCAGTACTTC.

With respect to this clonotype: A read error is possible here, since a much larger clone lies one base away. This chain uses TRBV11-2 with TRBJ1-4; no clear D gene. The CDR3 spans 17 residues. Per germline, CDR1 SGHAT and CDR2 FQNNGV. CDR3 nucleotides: TGTGCCAGCAGCTTAAGGCCCCGGGGTGCAACTAATGAAAAACTGCTTTTT. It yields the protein CASSLRPRGATNEKLLF.

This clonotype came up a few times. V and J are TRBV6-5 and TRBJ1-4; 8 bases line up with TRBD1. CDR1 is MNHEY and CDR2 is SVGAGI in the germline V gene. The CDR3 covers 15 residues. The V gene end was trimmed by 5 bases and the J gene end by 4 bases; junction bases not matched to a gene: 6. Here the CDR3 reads CASSPQGAVNEKLFF. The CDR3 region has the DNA TGTGCCAGCAGTCCCCAGGGGGCAGTTAATGAAAAACTGTTTTTT.

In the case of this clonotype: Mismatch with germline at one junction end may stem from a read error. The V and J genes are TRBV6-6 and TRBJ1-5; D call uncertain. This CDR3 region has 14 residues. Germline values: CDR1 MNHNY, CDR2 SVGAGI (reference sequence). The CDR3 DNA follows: TGTGCCAGTAGTTACCTGGAGGAGGGCAACCCCCAGCATTTT. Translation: CASSYLEEGNPQHF.

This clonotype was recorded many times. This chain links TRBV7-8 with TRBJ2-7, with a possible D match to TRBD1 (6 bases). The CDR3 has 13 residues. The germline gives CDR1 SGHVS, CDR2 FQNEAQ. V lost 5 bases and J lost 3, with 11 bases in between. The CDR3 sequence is CASSPSRGYEQYF. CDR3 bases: TGTGCCAGCAGCCCTTCCAGGGGCTACGAGCAGTACTTC.

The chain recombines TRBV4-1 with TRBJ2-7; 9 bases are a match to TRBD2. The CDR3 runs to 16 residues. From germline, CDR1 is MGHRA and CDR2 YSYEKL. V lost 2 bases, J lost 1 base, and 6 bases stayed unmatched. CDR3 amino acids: CASSQKFLAGSYEQYF. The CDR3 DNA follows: TGCGCCAGCAGCCAAAAGTTCCTAGCGGGGTCCTACGAGCAGTACTTC.

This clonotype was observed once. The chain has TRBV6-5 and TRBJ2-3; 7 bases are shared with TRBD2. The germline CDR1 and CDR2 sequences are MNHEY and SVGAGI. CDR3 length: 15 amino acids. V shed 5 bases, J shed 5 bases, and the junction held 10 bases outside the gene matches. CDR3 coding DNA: TGTGCCAGCAGTGACCGGGGGAGGGAAGGAGATACGCAGTATTTT. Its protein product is CASSDRGREGDTQYF.

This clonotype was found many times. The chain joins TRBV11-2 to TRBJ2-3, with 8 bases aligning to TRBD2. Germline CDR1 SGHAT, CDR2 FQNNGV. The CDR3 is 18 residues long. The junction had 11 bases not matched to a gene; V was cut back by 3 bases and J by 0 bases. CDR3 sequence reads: CASSLKGLDALSTDTQYF. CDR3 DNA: TGTGCCAGCAGCTTGAAGGGACTAGACGCCCTTAGCACAGATACGCAGTATTTT.

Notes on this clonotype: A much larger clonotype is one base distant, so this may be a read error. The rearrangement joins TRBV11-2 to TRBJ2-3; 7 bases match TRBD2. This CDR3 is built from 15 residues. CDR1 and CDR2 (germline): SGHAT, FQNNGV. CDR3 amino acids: CANSRAGPRADTQYF. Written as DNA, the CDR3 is TGTGCCAACAGCCGAGCGGGGCCGAGGGCAGATACGCAGTATTTT.

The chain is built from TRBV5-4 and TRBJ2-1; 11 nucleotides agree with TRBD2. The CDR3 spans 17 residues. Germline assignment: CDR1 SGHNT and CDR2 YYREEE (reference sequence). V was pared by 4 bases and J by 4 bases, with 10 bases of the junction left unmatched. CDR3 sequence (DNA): TGTGCCAGCAGCGAAGACCTTAGCGGGGGGGTTTACAATGAGCAGTTCTTC. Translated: CASSEDLSGGVYNEQFF.